One and the same sample provided the 14 T cell receptor beta chains below, sequenced in a study of blood T cell repertoires in COVID-19. Repertoires were generated with immunoSEQ multiplex PCR, while TCRdb's copy carries only in-frame clones and drops some. Of a few hundred thousand clones in the sample, around 90% are singletons; the top ten hold around 2%. The sequencing sample was made of peripheral blood. The receptor source for this set is a man aged 50 or older with acute or convalescent COVID-19.

This chain links TRBV3-1 (or the pseudogene TRBV3-2) with TRBJ1-3, with D possibly TRBD1 on 6 matching bases. Germline CDR1 LGHDT, CDR2 YNNKEL (reference sequence). Trimming removed 8 bases at V and 5 bases at J, with 13 bases between. The CDR3 spans 13 residues. The CDR3 DNA reads as TGTGCCAGCCAACAGGGATCGAGAAACACCATATATTTT. Protein sequence: CASQQGSRNTIYF.

Turning to this clone: Other DNA sequences in this sample translate to the same CDR3. This chain links TRBV29-1 with TRBJ2-2, with 8 bases that match TRBD1. The junction had 9 bases not matched to a gene; V was cut back by 7 bases and J by 2 bases. In germline, CDR1 is SQVTM, CDR2 ANQGSEA. This CDR3 has 15 amino acids. Written as DNA, the CDR3 is TGCAGCGCCCGTACCGGGACAGGAAACACCGGGGAGCTGTTTTTT. Translation gives CSARTGTGNTGELFF.

The chain combines TRBV7-9 with TRBJ2-7, with TRBD2 as a possible D gene (7 bases). Germline assignment: CDR1 SEHNR and CDR2 FQNEAQ (reference sequence). The ends were cut back, 6 bases at V and 1 base at J, with 10 bases in the middle. The CDR3 sequence is 13 residues long. The CDR3 coding sequence is TGTGCCAGCAGGGCGGGGGCATCCTACGAGCAGTACTTC. Translated, it gives CASRAGASYEQYF.

The chain carries TRBV6-5 and TRBJ2-5, with TRBD1 matching 8 bases. Losses at the gene ends were 0 bases for V and 2 bases for J; bases not matched to a gene: 5. The CDR3 runs 16 residues. Germline loops: CDR1 MNHEY, CDR2 SVGAGI. CDR3 DNA sequence: TGTGCCAGCAGTTACTCGCAGGGGGCTGGGCAAGAGACCCAGTACTTC. Protein product: CASSYSQGAGQETQYF.

This rearrangement joins TRBV5-1 to TRBJ2-5; weak D call: TRBD2 (5 bases). This CDR3 has 14 residues. V lost 4 bases, J lost 3 bases, and 13 bases lay in between. The germline V gene encodes CDR1 SGHRS and CDR2 YFSETQ. The CDR3 here is CASSEQTTEETQYF. CDR3 nucleotides: TGCGCCAGCAGCGAACAGACTACCGAAGAGACCCAGTACTTC. Looking up the rest from reference TRBV5-1 and TRBJ2-5 gives the full variable domain: KAGVTQTPRYLIKTRGQQVTLSCSPISGHRSVSWYQQTPGQGLQFLFEYFSETQRNKGNFPGRFSGRQFSNSRSEMNVSTLELGDSALYLCASSEQTTEETQYFGPGTRLLVL.

This clone appeared once. The chain carries TRBV25-1 and TRBJ1-2; weak D call: TRBD1 (5 bases). V was cut by 3 bases and J by 0 bases, with 14 bases left in between. The CDR3 is 16 amino acids. Looked up from germline, CDR1 is MGHDK and CDR2 is SYGVNS. Written as DNA, the CDR3 is TGTGCCAGCAGTGATGTAGGAGACAGAGCTAACTATGGCTACACCTTC. Protein: CASSDVGDRANYGYTF.

V usage is TRBV11-2 and J usage is TRBJ1-4; D call uncertain. The CDR3 loop spans 13 amino acids. In germline, CDR1 is SGHAT, CDR2 FQNNGV. Between the trimmed V and J ends, which lost 3 bases and 2 bases, there was a span of 4 bases. In DNA form, the CDR3 reads TGTGCCAGCAGCTTGTCGACTAATGAAAAACTGTTTTTT. Translation: CASSLSTNEKLFF.

The chain has TRBV5-6 and TRBJ2-3, with a tentative D call TRBD1 (5 bases). Germline V gene sequence: CDR1 SGHDT, CDR2 YYEEEE. The ends were cut back, 6 bases at V and 1 base at J, with 12 bases in the middle. The CDR3 has 14 residues. CDR3: CASMGLLGTDTQYF. CDR3 sequence (DNA): TGTGCCAGCATGGGGCTCCTGGGCACAGATACGCAGTATTTT. Together with reference TRBV5-6 and TRBJ2-3, the CDR3 gives the full variable domain: DAGVTQSPTHLIKTRGQQVTLRCSPKSGHDTVSWYQQALGQGPQFIFQYYEEEERQRGNFPDRFSGHQFPNYSSELNVNALLLGDSALYLCASMGLLGTDTQYFGPGTRLTVL.

This chain joins TRBV3-1 (or the pseudogene TRBV3-2) and TRBJ2-7; D unresolved. V shed 6 bases and J shed 3 bases, with 12 bases lying between them. Germline CDR1 and CDR2: LGHDT and YNNKEL (reference sequence). The length of the CDR3 is 13 residues. The CDR3 bases are TGTGCCAGCAGTCCCCTAGGTCACTACGAGCAGTACTTC. As protein: CASSPLGHYEQYF.

The chain joins TRBV6-6 to TRBJ2-1; TRBD2 might be the D (6 bases). The V and J ends lost 4 bases and 6 bases respectively, with 13 bases between them. From germline, CDR1 is MNHNY and CDR2 SVGAGI (reference sequence). The CDR3 is 14 amino acids. The CDR3 reads CASSSGGLRNEQFF. CDR3 nucleotides: TGTGCCAGCAGTTCCGGCGGACTACGCAATGAGCAGTTCTTC.

The genes are TRBV6-5 and TRBJ2-1; tentative D call: TRBD1 (6 bases). Germline V gives CDR1 MNHEY, CDR2 SVGAGI. The CDR3 has 15 amino acids. Trimming shortened V by 6 bases and J by 7 bases, and 19 bases separated the two germline ends. The CDR3 sequence is CASRPGHAQRNEQFF. The DNA of the CDR3 is TGTGCCAGCAGACCGGGACATGCCCAAAGGAATGAGCAGTTCTTC.

The chain carries TRBV18 and TRBJ2-3; TRBD2 is a possible D gene (5 bases). Trimming left V 2 bases short and J 8 bases short, with 5 bases between. Germline values: CDR1 KGHSH, CDR2 LQKENI. This CDR3 comprises 11 residues. The CDR3 DNA reads TGTGCCAGCTCACCAGAGGGTACGCAGTATTTT. This translates into CASSPEGTQYF.

A word on this clone: Other DNA sequences in the same sample also yield this CDR3. This sequence joins TRBV5-1 and TRBJ2-3; 9 nucleotides align to TRBD2. Germline CDR1 and CDR2: SGHRS and YFSETQ. Trimming cost V 0 bases and J 6 bases; bases outside gene matches: 5. The CDR3 is 15 residues long. The CDR3 DNA is TGCGCCAGCAGCTTGGGGCTAGCGGGGACGGATACGCAGTATTTT. Its protein product is CASSLGLAGTDTQYF.

The chain couples TRBV9 to TRBJ1-5, with TRBD1 as a possible D gene (5 bases). V lost 6 bases and J 3 bases, leaving 16 bases between the germline ends. Germline V gives CDR1 SGDLS, CDR2 YYNGEE. This CDR3 spans 15 amino acids. The CDR3 DNA reads TGTGCCAGCACCGTTGACGGGGGTGCCAATCAGCCCCAGCATTTT. The encoded protein is CASTVDGGANQPQHF.